Following are 15 T cell receptor beta chains from one sample sequenced in a study of CD8 T cells in Susac syndrome. Random hexamers primed reverse transcription of 0.5 to 1 ug RNA. One entry per CDR3 protein results from TCRdb running MiXCR on the immunoSEQ multiplex PCR reads. The sample holds 130,000 or so distinct CDR3 sequences, around 91% seen once. The sample taken for sequencing was CD8+ T cells from PBMCs. These receptors were collected from a human donor with multiple sclerosis.

A single count supports this clonotype. The J gene is TRBJ1-5, the V gene TRBV9; no clear D. CDR1 and CDR2 (germline): SGDLS, YYNGEE. This CDR3 has 14 residues. The ends were cut back, 4 bases at V and 4 bases at J, with 12 bases in the middle. CDR3 amino acids: CASSPGTRNQPQHF. In nucleotides, the CDR3 is TGTGCCAGCAGCCCGGGAACGAGAAATCAGCCCCAGCATTTT.

This clonotype was detected once. This chain uses TRBV6-5 with TRBJ2-1, with D possibly being TRBD1 (6 bases). The germline V gene encodes CDR1 MNHEY and CDR2 SVGAGI. This CDR3 has 15 amino acids. V shed 4 bases and J shed 0 bases, with 10 bases lying between them. The CDR3 loop reads CASSFSRGSYNEQFF. In nucleotides, the CDR3 is TGTGCCAGCAGTTTCAGCAGGGGCTCCTACAATGAGCAGTTCTTC.

This chain joins TRBV29-1 and TRBJ1-2; unclear D gene. V lost 5 bases and J 8 bases, leaving 15 bases between the germline ends. Germline assignment: CDR1 SQVTM and CDR2 ANQGSEA. The CDR3 consists of 12 residues. The CDR3, as DNA: TGCAGCGTTTTTGACCCCCTCGGGGGCTACACCTTC. It specifies CSVFDPLGGYTF.

The V gene is TRBV29-1, the J gene TRBJ2-7; maybe TRBD2 (6 bases). Looked up from germline, CDR1 is SQVTM and CDR2 is ANQGSEA. The CDR3 loop spans 12 amino acids. This CDR3 is CSGGGNSYEQYF. The CDR3 nucleotides read TGCAGTGGTGGCGGGAACTCCTACGAGCAGTACTTC.

The genes are TRBV29-1 and TRBJ2-7; D is perhaps TRBD2 (5 bases). Trimming removed 7 bases from V and 3 bases from J, with 10 bases in between. CDR3 length equals 11 residues. Germline V lookup: CDR1 SQVTM, CDR2 ANQGSEA. CDR3 DNA sequence: TGCAGCGCCAGCAGCGGCTACGAGCAGTACTTC. Translated: CSASSGYEQYF.

The gene calls are TRBV23-1 and TRBJ2-1; D is undetermined. TRBV23-1 carries the ORF label, with uncertain function. Trimming cost V 8 bases and J 7 bases, with 21 bases left between them. This CDR3 is 15 amino acids long. The DNA for the CDR3 is TGCGCCAGCCGACCTTGGAGCCGTCGCAAAAATGAGCAGTTCTTC. It yields the protein CASRPWSRRKNEQFF.

This rearrangement joins TRBV27 to TRBJ1-1; D call uncertain. CDR1 is MNHEY, CDR2 SMNVEV, per germline (reference sequence). V lost 3 bases and J 1 base, leaving 12 bases between the germline ends. The CDR3 runs 15 residues. The CDR3 DNA follows: TGTGCCAGCAGTTTCAATCCCGGGAAGAACACTGAAGCTTTCTTT. Protein product: CASSFNPGKNTEAFF.

This chain's CDR3 is CASSILAGGPGEQFF. As DNA, the CDR3 is TGTGCCAGTAGTATTCTCGCGGGAGGGCCTGGTGAGCAGTTCTTC. The gene calls are TRBV19 and TRBJ2-1; 9 bases fit TRBD2. The CDR3 is made up of 15 amino acids. The V and J ends lost 3 bases and 9 bases, in that order; junction bases with no gene match: 9. Germline V gives CDR1 LNHDA, CDR2 SQIVND (reference sequence).

CDR3 protein: CATRQFTGGNTEAFF. The CDR3 DNA reads as TGTGCCACGCGACAATTTACGGGAGGGAACACTGAAGCTTTCTTT. The chain links TRBV6-1 to TRBJ1-1; D not resolved. Deletions cut 10 bases from V and 1 base from J, with 19 bases between. This CDR3 is 15 amino acids long. Germline loops: CDR1 MNHNS, CDR2 SASEGT.

J is TRBJ2-7 and V is TRBV6-5; D gene ambiguous. V was clipped by 5 bases and J by 3 bases, with 11 bases between them. The length of the CDR3 is 13 residues. Germline CDR1 reads MNHEY; CDR2 reads SVGAGI. The chain's CDR3 is CASSPGVNYEQYF. CDR3 DNA: TGTGCCAGCAGTCCCGGAGTAAACTACGAGCAGTACTTC.

The genes are TRBV6-5 and TRBJ1-2; perhaps TRBD1 as D (6 bases). The CDR3 runs to 12 residues. V lost 7 bases and J lost 5, with 11 bases in between. Germline values: CDR1 MNHEY, CDR2 SVGAGI. The CDR3 is CASTQGWYGYTF. CDR3 nucleotide sequence: TGTGCCAGCACGCAGGGGTGGTATGGCTACACCTTC.

V is TRBV7-2 and J is TRBJ2-3; maybe TRBD1 (6 bases). V gave up 4 bases and J gave up 6 bases, with 11 bases separating them. The CDR3 spans 13 residues. The V gene's germline CDR1 is SGHTA and CDR2 FQGNSA. The chain's CDR3 is CASSSFGQDTQYF. Here the CDR3 DNA reads TGTGCCAGCAGCTCATTCGGACAGGATACGCAGTATTTT.

This chain links TRBV12-3 or TRBV12-4 with TRBJ2-7; D is undetermined. V lost 6 bases and J lost 0, with 9 bases in between. This CDR3 contains 13 residues. This CDR3 reads CASRPDGSYEQYF. In DNA form, the CDR3 reads TGTGCCAGCAGACCGGACGGCTCCTACGAGCAGTACTTC.

This clonotype was seen once. J is TRBJ1-1 and V is TRBV19; D is undetermined. Trimming took off 3 bases at V and 1 base at J, with 9 bases between the two ends. CDR3 length: 14 residues. CDR1 LNHDA and CDR2 SQIVND come from the germline V gene (reference sequence). The CDR3 DNA follows: TGTGCCAGTAGTATTCCCAGCCGGAACACTGAAGCTTTCTTT. Translating gives CASSIPSRNTEAFF.

V is TRBV4-3 and J is TRBJ1-1, with 7 bases that match TRBD1. This CDR3 has 15 residues. CDR1 is LGHNA and CDR2 is YSLEER in the germline V gene. V lost 3 bases, J lost 5 bases, and 9 bases stayed unmatched. This chain's CDR3 is CASSQGTAPGTEAFF. CDR3 in DNA: TGCGCCAGCAGCCAGGGGACAGCCCCGGGAACTGAAGCTTTCTTT.